This T cell receptor (beta chain) was sequenced in a study of blood T cell repertoires in COVID-19. For the study at large: Spain, Italy and the United States supplied samples that represented acute and convalescent COVID-19. From T cells, B-cell-depleted T cells, or PBMCs came the material, which was cDNA or gDNA.

This clone was detected once. Under the authors' procedure: Counts of nucleated cells, estimated from reference gene primer amplification, were obtained. Sequencing used immunoSEQ multiplex PCR; TCRdb keeps in-frame clones, though not all of them. That table gives V, J and clone size, and the DNA gave D and trimming. In the table there are some 100,000 clones, around 89% of which are singletons. Trimming pared 1 base from V and 6 bases from J, leaving 13 bases between. Germline values: CDR1 SEHNR, CDR2 FQNEAQ (reference sequence). The CDR3 contains 15 residues. The TCR sequence derives from a human donor with acute or convalescent COVID-19. The donor label of this sample is uncertain. This rearrangement joins TRBV7-9 to TRBJ2-1; a possible D gene is TRBD1 (6 bases). Sequenced sample: peripheral blood. The CDR3 DNA follows: TGTGCCAGCAGCTTAGTTCGGGCAGGGGCCAATGAGCAGTTCTTC. It encodes CASSLVRAGANEQFF.